The clone carrying this T cell receptor beta chain was observed many times. The antigen is undetermined. The data were taken from a study of identical twins. Study-level findings and limits: Insertion counts were lower in abundant cord blood beta clonotypes, a trend that memory repertoires did not show. Beta out-of-frame twin sharing showed a weaker excess.

CDR3 length: 10 residues. Germline-derived CDR1 and CDR2 are ENHRY and SYGVKD. TCRdb processed the 5' RACE reads anew with MiXCR; each CDR3 protein has one entry. The sample includes 400,000 to 500,000 distinct CDR3 sequences, under 20% of them seen just once. The sequence was obtained from a man aged 50 to 60 in good health. The V gene is TRBV10-3, the J gene TRBJ2-3, with TRBD2 matching 7 bases. The sample was naive T cells sorted from blood. The CDR3 nucleotides are TGTGCATACGGGGGGGATACGCAGTATTTT. Protein sequence: CAYGGDTQYF.